The clone carrying this T cell receptor (beta chain) was recorded only once. Its antigen is unidentified. The sample originates from a study of blood T cells in healthy people across ages. A second PCR of about 7 to 11 cycles used a sample-barcoded 5' primer and a J-beta primer mix. TCRdb processed the 5' RACE reads anew with MiXCR; each CDR3 protein has one entry. The data contain approximately 900,000 distinct CDR3 sequences, under 50% of them singletons. Study-level findings and limits: Naive CD4+ cell counts and diversity both ran higher in long-lived than in aged donors.

In germline, CDR1 is MNHEY, CDR2 SMNVEV (reference sequence). The CDR3 spans 14 residues. Trimming removed 1 base at V and 0 bases at J, with 6 bases between. This clonotype originated in a young man in good health. Sequenced: blood. The gene calls are TRBV27 and TRBJ1-2; D is unresolved. The CDR3 protein is CASSLYRSNYGYTF. In nucleotides, the CDR3 is TGTGCCAGCAGTTTATACCGGTCTAACTATGGCTACACCTTC.